This T cell receptor beta chain was observed in a study of blood T cell repertoires in COVID-19. Study-wide context: T cells, B-cell-depleted T cells, or PBMCs provided the cDNA or gDNA that served as material.

Some clones are missing from TCRdb's copy, which holds only in-frame ones; the method was immunoSEQ multiplex PCR. The sample lists more than 25,000 clones; 90% were seen once. The CDR3 totals 14 residues. Germline trimming cut 9 bases from V and 1 base from J; bases unmatched to any gene: 5. Per the germline V gene, CDR1 is SGHRS and CDR2 is YFSETQ. The sequenced sample consisted of peripheral blood. The chain employs TRBV5-1 and TRBJ2-3; 10 nucleotides agree with TRBD2. The sequence derives from a man in his 70s with active or convalescent COVID-19. CDR3 region: CATSLAGGTDTQYF. CDR3 DNA: TGCGCCACTTCCCTAGCGGGGGGCACAGATACGCAGTATTTT.